This TCR beta chain was identified during a study of T cell repertoires in cytomegalovirus infection. On this clonotype: The antigen remains undetermined.

Deletions cut 2 bases from V and 0 bases from J, with 26 bases between. CDR1 is DFQATT and CDR2 is SNEGSKA in the germline V gene (reference sequence). There are 20 residues in the CDR3. MiXCR was run by TCRdb on the reads, yielding one entry per CDR3 protein. The table has about half a million distinct CDR3 sequences, roughly 42% seen once. The chain couples TRBV20-1 to TRBJ2-1, with D perhaps TRBD1 or TRBD2 (5 bases each). This material consisted of cultured PBMCs, taken from culture after CMV antigen stimulation. This clonotype originated in a human donor in good health (CMV status not recorded). Some clones in this sample may be carry-over from other donors' samples. In DNA form, the CDR3 reads TGCAGTGCTAGAAAGGGGACCTGGGGTGGGCCCCCGAGCTCCTACAATGAGCAGTTCTTC. Amino acid sequence: CSARKGTWGGPPSSYNEQFF.